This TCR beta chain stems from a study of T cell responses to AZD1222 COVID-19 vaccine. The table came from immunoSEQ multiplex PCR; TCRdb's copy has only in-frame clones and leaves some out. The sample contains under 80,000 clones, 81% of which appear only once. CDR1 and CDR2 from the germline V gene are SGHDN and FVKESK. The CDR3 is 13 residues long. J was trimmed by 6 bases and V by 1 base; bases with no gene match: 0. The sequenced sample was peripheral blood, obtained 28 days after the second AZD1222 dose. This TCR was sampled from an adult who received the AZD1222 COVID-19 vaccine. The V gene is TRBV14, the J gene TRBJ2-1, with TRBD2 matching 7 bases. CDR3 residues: CASSQAGGNEQFF. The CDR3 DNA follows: TGTGCCAGCAGCCAAGCGGGGGGCAATGAGCAGTTCTTC.